This T cell receptor beta chain stems from a study of shared clonotypes between healthy human individuals. Findings of the study overall: Roughly 5.3% of naive CD4 clonotypes were common to a handful of donors. Relative to memory subsets, naive subsets generally showed larger estimated richness.

The CDR3 extends over 15 amino acids. V trimming: 2 bases; J trimming: 8 bases; junction bases outside the gene matches: 6. CDR1 is MNHNS, CDR2 SASEGT, per germline. Generated by immunoSEQ multiplex PCR, the TCRdb table keeps only in-frame clones and is missing some. The sample has approximately 2.5 million clones, just over 90% seen once; the top ten hold over 0.12%. A word on this clone: Its antigen is not known.

This receptor was obtained from a man younger than 35 in good health. The sequencing sample was made of naive CD4+ T cells sorted from blood. The subset here: CD45RA+ positively selected. The chain employs TRBV6-1 and TRBJ2-1, with 10 bases identical to TRBD2. CDR3 loop: CASSENTSGDYEQFF. The CDR3, as DNA: TGTGCCAGCAGTGAAAACACTAGCGGGGACTATGAGCAGTTCTTC.